A selection of T cell receptor beta chains follows, all from one sample in a study of shared clonotypes between healthy human individuals. This table comes from immunoSEQ multiplex PCR, and its TCRdb copy is limited to in-frame clones, with some not included. The sample has about 2.4 million clones, 80% to 95% seen once. The specimen was naive CD4+ T cells from PBMCs. These receptor sequences come from a man younger than 35 in good health. Some clones in this sample may be carry-over from other donors' samples. Each CDR3 is given without its conserved first and last residue. The order of the fields is D gene, V gene, J gene, CDR3 protein. The D gene is left open where the match is weak.

d_call: .; v_call: TRBV23-1; j_call: TRBJ1-1; cdr3_aa: ASSQWQNTEAF
d_call: TRBD2; v_call: TRBV6-5; j_call: TRBJ2-7; cdr3_aa: ASSYSTSGSTYEQY
d_call: TRBD2; v_call: TRBV2; j_call: TRBJ2-1; cdr3_aa: ASSLGTRRSYNEQF
d_call: TRBD2; v_call: TRBV11-2; j_call: TRBJ2-2; cdr3_aa: ASSPWTAPGLAGFGELF
d_call: TRBD1; v_call: TRBV6-1; j_call: TRBJ2-1; cdr3_aa: ASRVRQGRDNEQF
d_call: .; v_call: TRBV25-1; j_call: TRBJ1-2; cdr3_aa: ASSESGFGGYT
d_call: .; v_call: TRBV28; j_call: TRBJ1-5; cdr3_aa: ASSFEDQPQH
d_call: .; v_call: TRBV19; j_call: TRBJ2-5; cdr3_aa: ASSTRTVQETQY
d_call: .; v_call: TRBV5-1; j_call: TRBJ2-3; cdr3_aa: ASSPGPELAGTDTQY
d_call: .; v_call: TRBV18; j_call: TRBJ1-1; cdr3_aa: ASLPPSGINTEAF
d_call: .; v_call: TRBV4-3; j_call: TRBJ2-5; cdr3_aa: ASSQVGSGETQY
d_call: TRBD2; v_call: TRBV18; j_call: TRBJ2-1; cdr3_aa: ASSLYLAGNNEQF
d_call: TRBD2; v_call: TRBV7-9; j_call: TRBJ2-1; cdr3_aa: ATTGASGMTYNEQF
d_call: TRBD1; v_call: TRBV28; j_call: TRBJ2-7; cdr3_aa: ASMRTGPYEQY
d_call: .; v_call: TRBV18; j_call: TRBJ1-1; cdr3_aa: ASSPLQNTEAF
d_call: TRBD1; v_call: TRBV5-5; j_call: TRBJ1-1; cdr3_aa: ASSRGQNTEAF